The TCR beta chain described here comes from a study of immune evolution from preneoplasia to lung adenocarcinoma. Overall study results and limits: Later-stage lesions seemingly showed higher T cell density and diversity than normal lung.

Concerning this clone: The antigen is unknown.

Using immunoSEQ multiplex PCR, the repertoire was profiled, and TCRdb retains in-frame clones only, with some absent. This table holds 15,000 or so clones, 86% found once. Germline V lookup: CDR1 SEHNR, CDR2 FQNEAQ (reference sequence). This CDR3 spans 13 amino acids. The ends were cut back, 8 bases at V and 2 bases at J, with 10 bases in the middle. The sample comprised FFPE invasive lung adenocarcinoma tissue. This chain uses TRBV7-9 with TRBJ1-3, with D tentatively TRBD1 (5 bases). This sequence originates from a person aged 70 to 79 with invasive lung adenocarcinoma. CDR3: CASFGGAGNTIYF. The CDR3 DNA reads TGTGCCAGCTTTGGGGGAGCTGGAAACACCATATATTTT.